The 32 T cell receptor delta chains reported below all come from one sample, sequenced in a study of gammadelta T cells in human blood. TCRdb ran CATT on the RT-PCR reads. Here the sample spans more than 1,000 delta-chain clones, approximately 9.7% being singletons. Material for sequencing was non-Vgamma9Vdelta2 gamma-delta T cells from infant blood. These receptors were collected from a human donor.

By sample fraction, this clone is large. The genes are TRDV2 and TRDJ1, with 13 bases matching TRDD3. The CDR3 is 21 amino acids. The V segment lost 0 bases and the J segment 2 bases; nucleotides outside the gene matches: 17. Per the germline V gene, CDR1 is GEAIGNYY and CDR2 is EKD. The CDR3 loop is CACDTGTGGYGGSIWTDKLIF. The CDR3 DNA reads TGTGCCTGTGACACCGGTACTGGGGGATACGGCGGATCCATTTGGACCGATAAACTCATCTTT.

In this sample, this clone is medium-sized. V and J are TRDV2 and TRDJ2; 11 bases map to TRDD3. CDR1 is GEAIGNYY, CDR2 EKD, per germline. The CDR3 consists of 17 residues. V shed 0 bases, J shed 0 bases, and the junction held 2 bases outside the gene matches. CDR3 region: CACDTVLGDTLTAQLFF. The CDR3, as DNA: TGTGCCTGTGACACCGTACTGGGGGATACTTTGACAGCACAACTCTTCTTT.

This clone was counted a few times. Just one base apart from a much larger clone, this may be a read error. Other nucleotide sequences in the sample specify the same CDR3. V and J are TRDV1 and TRDJ1; 10 bases are a match to TRDD3. Germline lookup yields CDR1 TSWWSYY and CDR2 QGS. The CDR3 length is 21 residues. The CDR3 loop is CALGPPPSSHWGITYTDKLIF. CDR3 bases: TGTGCGCTTGGGCCACCGCCTTCTTCGCACTGGGGGATCACTTACACCGATAAACTCATCTTT.

By sample fraction, this clone is large (0.1 to 1%). This chain uses TRDV2 with TRDJ1; the match to TRDD3 covers 8 bases. V dropped 5 bases and J dropped 0; count of bases not matched to a gene: 28. Germline-derived CDR1 and CDR2 are GEAIGNYY and EKD. This CDR3 comprises 22 residues. CDR3 residues: CACAGPTYWGSLSVEYTDKLIF. CDR3 in DNA: TGTGCCTGTGCCGGACCTACGTACTGGGGGTCCCTCTCAGTCGAGTACACCGATAAACTCATCTTT.

Worth noting for this clone: A clone one base away is much larger, so this may be a read error. J is TRDJ1 and V is TRDV1, with 7 bases lining up with TRDD3. CDR3 length: 18 residues. Germline lookup yields CDR1 TSWWSYY and CDR2 QGS. CDR3 sequence reads: CALGELGMRGMNSDKRIF. CDR3 nucleotide sequence: TGTGCTCTTGGGGAACTGGGTATGCGGGGGATGAACAGCGATAAACGCATCTTT.

In regard to this clone: This sequence is one base from a far larger clone and is likely a read error. The V call is TRDV1, the J call TRDJ1; 7 bases agree with TRDD2. Per germline, CDR1 TSWWSYY and CDR2 QGS. This CDR3 is 18 amino acids long. CDR3: CALGVPTVKDFREDRLIF. CDR3 coding DNA: TGTGCTCTTGGGGTTCCTACGGTGAAAGATTTCAGGGAAGATAGACTCATCTTT.

Sample share makes this clone large. The sample carries other DNA sequences with the same CDR3. J is TRDJ1 and V is TRDV1; TRDD3 aligns across 12 bases. J gave up 0 bases and V 3 bases, and 17 bases lay outside the gene matches. The CDR3 covers 21 residues. Germline CDR1 and CDR2: TSWWSYY and QGS. In nucleotides, the CDR3 is TGTGCTCTTGGGGACCGAGATTTGGCTGGGGGATACGCGGGGTACACCGATAAACTCATCTTT. This sequence encodes CALGDRDLAGGYAGYTDKLIF.

This clone occurred a few times. This may come from a read error, since a much larger clone is one base off. J is TRDJ1 and V is TRDV1; no firm D call. CDR1 is TSWWSYY and CDR2 is QGS in the germline V gene. CDR3 size: 14 residues. The CDR3 coding sequence is TGTGCTCTTGGGGAAGAAACACACACCGATAAACGCATCTTT. This sequence encodes CALGEETHTDKRIF.

By its share, this clone is medium-sized (0.01 to 0.1%). The chain combines TRDV2 with TRDJ3; 11 nucleotides agree with TRDD3. The junction had 3 bases not matched to a gene; V was cut back by 1 base and J by 2 bases. Germline V gives CDR1 GEAIGNYY, CDR2 EKD. CDR3 length equals 18 residues. CDR3 sequence: CACDTGGYAPWDTRQMFF. The CDR3 DNA follows: TGTGCCTGTGACACTGGGGGATACGCGCCCTGGGACACCCGACAGATGTTTTTC.

This clone is medium-sized (0.01 to 0.1%) within its sample. The rearrangement uses TRDV3 and TRDJ1; 9 bases are shared with TRDD3. Trimming at V came to 3 bases and at J to 1 base, leaving 15 bases not matched to a gene. The CDR3 runs 17 residues. From germline, CDR1 is TVYSNPD and CDR2 GDNSRS (reference sequence). The CDR3 protein is CAFILVLGDLLTDKLIF. CDR3 in DNA: TGTGCCTTCATCCTCGTACTGGGGGACCTTCTCACCGATAAACTCATCTTT. The variable domain in full, completed from reference TRDV3 and TRDJ1, reads CDKVTQSSPDQTVASGSEVVLLCTYDTVYSNPDLFWYRIRPDYSFQFVFYGDNSRSEGADFTQGRFSVKHILTQKAFHLVISPVRTEDSATYYCAFILVLGDLLTDKLIFGKGTRVTVEP.

On this clone: With only one base between it and a far larger clone, this is likely a read error. The genes are TRDV2 and TRDJ1; TRDD3 aligns across 8 bases. This CDR3 has 14 amino acids. In germline, CDR1 is GEAIGNYY, CDR2 EKD. In DNA form, the CDR3 reads TGTGCCGGTGACACCGTGGGGGATCACGATAAACTCATCTTT. This sequence encodes CAGDTVGDHDKLIF.

This clone is categorized as medium-sized. The sample holds other DNA sequences that translate to the same CDR3. The V gene is TRAV29/DV5, the J gene TRDJ1, with TRDD3 matching over 9 bases. Assignment of the J gene here rests on matching the DNA to germline, because TCRdb gives none. The V and J ends lost 0 bases and 0 bases, in that order; junction bases with no gene match: 9. The CDR3 spans 17 residues. Germline V gene data show CDR1 as NSMFDY and CDR2 as ISSIKDK. DNA of the CDR3: TGTGCAGCAAGCGCGAGGAAAAGGGGATACGACACCGATAAACTCATCTTT. Its protein is CAASARKRGYDTDKLIF.

This clone was picked up a small number of times. A read error may explain this, as a much larger clone is one base away. Additional DNA sequences in this sample encode the identical CDR3. The chain is built from TRDV1 and TRDJ1; 8 nucleotides agree with TRDD3. Germline V gene sequence: CDR1 TSWWSYY, CDR2 QGS. With 9 bases clipped from V and 0 bases from J, the junction kept 12 bases outside the gene matches. This CDR3 has 16 residues. Here the CDR3 reads CALTWGRGLHTDKLIF. CDR3 coding DNA: TGTGCTCTCACCTGGGGGAGGGGGCTACACACCGATAAACTCATCTTT.

In regard to this clone: It is likely a read error: a sequence one base away is far more abundant. The V gene is TRDV3, the J gene TRDJ2, with 9 bases matching TRDD3. TCRdb leaves out the J gene; it was filled in here by matching the DNA to germline. Trimming at V came to 1 base and at J to 1 base, leaving 34 bases not matched to a gene. This CDR3 comprises 25 residues. Germline V gives CDR1 TVYSNPD, CDR2 GDNSRS (reference sequence). In nucleotides, the CDR3 is TGTGCCTTTAAGAACCGAATCCGTGACCTGGGGGATTCCTTCAGGAGTTTTCTTTTGACAGCACAACTCTTCTTT. It codes for CAFKNRIRDLGDSFRSFLLTAQLFF.

By frequency in the sample, this clone is large. The same CDR3 also results from other DNA sequences found in this sample. This chain connects TRDV1 to TRDJ1; tentatively, D is TRDD3 (6 bases). The CDR3 has 22 amino acids. CDR1 and CDR2 (germline): TSWWSYY, QGS. V was trimmed by 2 bases and J by 0 bases, leaving 31 bases between them. CDR3 DNA sequence: TGTGCTCTTGGGGAAAAGGGGTCTTCGCACACTGAGGGGATCCTGTACACCGATAAACTCATCTTT. As protein: CALGEKGSSHTEGILYTDKLIF.

By frequency in the sample, this clone is medium-sized. This chain connects TRDV1 to TRDJ1, with a possible D match to TRDD3 (6 bases). CDR3 size: 18 residues. Germline V gene sequence: CDR1 TSWWSYY, CDR2 QGS. Trimming removed 5 bases from V and 0 bases from J, with 22 bases in between. This CDR3 is CALGTRHLRDRYTDKLIF. The DNA for the CDR3 is TGTGCTCTTGGGACACGCCATTTGAGGGATAGGTACACCGATAAACTCATCTTT.

Of note for this clone: A single base is all that separates this from a far larger clone, so a read error is likely. The chain is built from TRAV29/DV5 and TRDJ1, with 8 bases fitting TRDD3. Here the J gene was assigned by germline matching of the DNA, as TCRdb has none. The germline CDR1 and CDR2 sequences are NSMFDY and ISSIKDK. This CDR3 region has 19 residues. In nucleotides, the CDR3 is TGTGCAACAAGCCCTAGATCCCCCGACGTACTGGGGGTCGAACATAAACTCATCTTT. Its translation: CATSPRSPDVLGVEHKLIF.

In this sample, this clone turned up a few times. This sequence may be a read error, since a much larger clone differs from it by one base. This rearrangement joins TRDV3 to TRDJ1; 9 nucleotides align to TRDD3. Trimming removed 3 bases from V and 0 bases from J; junction bases left unmatched: 23. Germline V CDR1 and CDR2: TVYSNPD, GDNSRS (reference sequence). This CDR3 is built from 20 residues. In DNA, the CDR3 is TGTGCCTTCCACCTTCCTGCCCTTTCTGGGGGATGGTCGTACACCGATAAACTCATCTTT. Translating gives CAFHLPALSGGWSYTDKLIF.

This clone is large by share. This chain uses TRDV1 with TRDJ1, with 13 bases identical to TRDD3. J was trimmed by 0 bases and V by 2 bases; bases with no gene match: 15. Per germline, CDR1 TSWWSYY and CDR2 QGS. This CDR3 contains 21 residues. As DNA, the CDR3 is TGTGCTCTTGGGGAAAACTTCGGCCGCAACTGGGGGATACGGGACACCGATAAACTCATCTTT. Translating gives CALGENFGRNWGIRDTDKLIF.

For this clone: This likely came from a read error, as a far larger clone is one base away. V gene TRDV1 combines with J gene TRDJ1; 7 nucleotides align to TRDD3. TCRdb does not report a J gene; here it was assigned by matching the DNA to germline references. The CDR3 contains 18 residues. CDR1 is TSWWSYY, CDR2 QGS, per germline. CDR3 sequence: CAIGERNILGTYTDKLIF. The CDR3 DNA follows: TGTGCTATTGGGGAACGTAATATACTGGGGACCTACACCGATAAACTCATCTTT.

This clone is labeled as large (0.1 to 1%). This chain links TRDV1 with TRDJ1, with 13 bases matching TRDD3. Looked up from germline, CDR1 is TSWWSYY and CDR2 is QGS. Trimming at V came to 2 bases and at J to 0 bases, leaving 12 bases not matched to a gene. This CDR3 has 20 amino acids. CDR3 region: CALGEGGTGGYALYTDKLIF. CDR3 coding DNA: TGTGCTCTTGGGGAAGGGGGTACTGGGGGATACGCTCTGTACACCGATAAACTCATCTTT.

Of note for this clone: A read error likely explains this, since a far larger clone differs by one base. The chain couples TRDV2 to TRDJ1; maybe TRDD3 (6 bases). Here the J gene came from matching the DNA to germline, since TCRdb omits it. The length of the CDR3 is 18 residues. Germline V gives CDR1 GEAIGNYY, CDR2 EKD. V lost 4 bases and J lost 1, with 24 bases in between. CDR3 sequence: CACEDLRRGKTFTDKLIF. The CDR3 DNA reads as TGTGCCTGTGAGGATCTACGAAGGGGGAAAACGTTCACCGATAAACTCATCTTT.

By sample share, this clone is large. The V gene is TRDV3, the J gene TRDJ1, with 8 nucleotides matching TRDD2. Losses at the gene ends were 4 bases for V and 1 base for J; bases not matched to a gene: 20. From germline, CDR1 is TVYSNPD and CDR2 GDNSRS (reference sequence). The CDR3 totals 18 residues. CDR3 loop: CASTTSYPIGISTDKLIF. In nucleotides, the CDR3 is TGTGCCTCCACAACTTCCTACCCTATAGGTATCTCCACCGATAAACTCATCTTT.

This clone rates as large. V usage is TRAV38-2/DV8 and J usage is TRDJ1, with 11 nucleotides matching TRDD3. The CDR3 loop spans 25 amino acids. Germline values: CDR1 TSESDYY, CDR2 QEAYKQQN. V shed 5 bases, J shed 0 bases, and the junction held 33 bases outside the gene matches. The CDR3 coding sequence is TGTGCTTATAGTGGAGGGCTTCCTACAAAGTTTCCGTATACTGGGGGATATGGGTACACCGATAAACTCATCTTT. Translated: CAYSGGLPTKFPYTGGYGYTDKLIF.

About this clone: A far larger clone is one base from this, pointing to a likely read error. At the DNA level, this CDR3 is encoded by other sequences in the same sample as well. The V call is TRDV1, the J call TRDJ1, with TRDD3 matching over 11 bases. The V segment lost 2 bases and the J segment 8 bases; nucleotides outside the gene matches: 7. CDR3 length: 15 amino acids. Germline-derived CDR1 and CDR2 are TSWWSYY and QGS. The CDR3 DNA reads as TGTGCTCTTGGGGAAGTAAGTTGGGGGATACGAAAACTCATCTTT. This encodes CALGEVSWGIRKLIF.

In regard to this clone: A far bigger clonotype differs at one base, so this is likely a read error. The gene calls are TRDV1 and TRDJ1, with TRDD3 identical over 11 bases. The V gene end was trimmed by 3 bases and the J gene end by 5 bases; junction bases not matched to a gene: 8. This CDR3 is 16 amino acids long. In germline, CDR1 is TSWWSYY, CDR2 QGS. The CDR3 region has the DNA TGTGCTCTTGGGGAGTGTGGGGGATACGCTGAGGATAAACTCATCTTT. The encoded protein is CALGECGGYAEDKLIF.

Judged by abundance, this clone is large (0.1 to 1%). J is TRDJ1 and V is TRDV1; TRDD3 matches at 7 bases. J was trimmed by 0 bases and V by 0 bases; bases with no gene match: 10. Germline loops: CDR1 TSWWSYY, CDR2 QGS. This CDR3 has 18 amino acids. CDR3: CALGELTGLGADTDKLIF. The DNA for the CDR3 is TGTGCTCTTGGGGAACTAACGGGCCTGGGGGCTGACACCGATAAACTCATCTTT.

Details on this clone: A much larger clone sits a single nucleotide away, making a read error possible. This sequence joins TRDV1 and TRDJ1; 12 nucleotides align to TRDD3. TCRdb records no J gene; here it was assigned by comparing the DNA to germline. CDR1 and CDR2 from the germline V gene are TSWWSYY and QGS. The CDR3 covers 22 residues. CDR3 bases: TGTGCTCTTGAGGAACGTCGAGGAGGGGAGCTGGGGGATACGCGTAAAACCGATAAACTCATCTTT. Its translation is CALEERRGGELGDTRKTDKLIF.

As for this clone: This likely reflects a read error, since a far larger clone is one base away. V usage is TRAV38-2/DV8 and J usage is TRDJ1; 7 nucleotides line up with TRDD3. Germline matching of the DNA provided the J gene here, since TCRdb leaves it blank. The CDR3 spans 17 residues. V lost 5 bases and J lost 1; bases outside the gene matches: 14. The germline gives CDR1 TSESDYY, CDR2 QEAYKQQN. This CDR3 is CAYRSRLGGYTTDKLIF. The DNA of the CDR3 is TGTGCTTATAGATCTCGGCTGGGGGGCTACACCACCGATAAACTCATCTTT.

This clone is medium-sized in the sample. V gene TRAV29/DV5 combines with J gene TRDJ1; 9 bases agree with TRDD3. The germline V gene encodes CDR1 NSMFDY and CDR2 ISSIKDK. This CDR3 region has 20 residues. Trimming at V came to 0 bases and at J to 4 bases, leaving 22 bases not matched to a gene. The CDR3 DNA reads as TGTGCAGCAAGCGTATTCATTTCTGTTCTCTTATGGGGGATAGGCGATAAACTCATCTTT. Amino acid sequence: CAASVFISVLLWGIGDKLIF.

This clone was observed a few times. This sequence may be a read error, since a much larger clone differs from it by one base. The chain has TRDV2 and TRDJ1, with 8 bases matching TRDD3. The V and J ends lost 6 bases and 0 bases, in that order; junction bases with no gene match: 29. The germline V gene encodes CDR1 GEAIGNYY and CDR2 EKD. The CDR3 is 22 residues long. In nucleotides, the CDR3 is TGTGCCTGTACCGGACCTACGTACTGGGGGTCCCTCTCAGTCGAGTACACCGATAAACTCATCTTT. Translated, it gives CACTGPTYWGSLSVEYTDKLIF.

This clone is classed as large. This CDR3 is also generated by other DNA sequences in the sample. The rearrangement links TRDV3 to TRDJ1; 9 bases map to TRDD3. Germline trimming cut 1 base from V and 0 bases from J; bases unmatched to any gene: 15. The germline CDR1 and CDR2 sequences are TVYSNPD and GDNSRS (reference sequence). This CDR3 has 18 amino acids. CDR3 sequence (DNA): TGTGCCTTTACTCTTTCTACGGGGGATACTTGGTACACCGATAAACTCATCTTT. Amino acid sequence: CAFTLSTGDTWYTDKLIF.